A selection of T cell receptor beta chains follows, all from one sample in a study of T-cell reconstitution after alpha-beta-depleted transplantation in children. TCRdb re-derived calls from the PCR reads in MiXCR, one entry per CDR3 protein. Counted here are around 490,000 distinct CDR3 sequences, 10% to 12% occurring once; the ten biggest clones make up 12% to 15%. Sequenced here: PBMCs, mostly from graft donor cells, sampled 180 days after TCRalphabeta/CD19-depleted stem cell transplant. Receptors were obtained from a female patient aged 2 to 10 who had a stem cell transplant for aplastic anemia, so the T cells may come from the graft donor. CDR3s include the opening cysteine and the closing phenylalanine or tryptophan. The D gene is left open where the match is weak. The size field is filled for only some rows; it gives once, few, many or a size class.

d_call	clone_size	j_call	v_call	cdr3_aa	cdr3_nt
TRBD2	-	TRBJ2-7	TRBV7-2	CASSPSGRGGEQYF	TGTGCCAGCAGCCCTAGCGGGAGGGGAGGGGAGCAGTACTTC
-	many	TRBJ1-5	TRBV7-8	CASSLTRVEQPQHF	TGTGCCAGCAGCTTAACCAGGGTTGAACAGCCCCAGCATTTT
TRBD1	few	TRBJ1-2	TRBV29-1	CSVEDSGDRGLYGYTF	TGCAGCGTTGAAGATTCGGGGGACAGGGGGCTCTATGGCTACACCTTC
-	few	TRBJ1-3	TRBV10-3	CAISGTAKHSGNTIYF	TGTGCCATCAGTGGGACAGCCAAGCACTCTGGAAACACCATATATTTT
-	-	TRBJ1-3	TRBV5-5	CASSLWRDTIYF	TGTGCCAGCAGCTTGTGGCGAGACACCATATATTTT
-	few	TRBJ1-1	TRBV19	CASSIEGGGTEAFF	TGTGCCAGTAGTATTGAGGGCGGGGGCACTGAAGCTTTCTTT
-	-	TRBJ2-5	TRBV4-2	CAGSQEARNHQETQYF	TGTGCCGGCAGCCAAGAGGCCAGAAACCACCAAGAGACCCAGTACTTC
-	-	TRBJ1-4	TRBV9	CASSVGVESEKLFF	TGTGCCAGCAGCGTCGGGGTAGAATCTGAAAAACTGTTTTTT
-	-	TRBJ1-4	TRBV20-1	CSARPTWGWANEKLFF	TGCAGTGCTAGGCCTACTTGGGGTTGGGCTAATGAAAAACTGTTTTTT
-	-	TRBJ1-1	TRBV12-3/TRBV12-4	CASSPRQPMNTEAFF	TGTGCCAGCAGTCCCAGACAGCCCATGAACACTGAAGCTTTCTTT
-	few	TRBJ2-5	TRBV4-3	CASSRERLRLYQETQYF	TGCGCCAGCAGCCGAGAAAGACTACGATTATATCAAGAGACCCAGTACTTC
-	-	TRBJ1-2	TRBV12-3/TRBV12-4	CASSLAKYGYTF	TGTGCCAGCAGTTTAGCAAAGTATGGCTACACCTTC
-	-	TRBJ2-1	TRBV20-1	CSARAREPGNEQFF	TGCAGTGCTAGAGCCCGGGAACCAGGCAATGAGCAGTTCTTC
TRBD1	few	TRBJ2-5	TRBV24-1	CATSERGQGIAKTQYF	TGTGCCACCAGTGAACGCGGACAGGGGATTGCGAAGACCCAGTACTTC
TRBD2	-	TRBJ2-1	TRBV11-1	CASSLVRGMASGSNEQFF	TGTGCCAGCAGCTTAGTCAGAGGGATGGCTAGCGGGAGCAATGAGCAGTTCTTC
-	many	TRBJ2-7	TRBV12-3/TRBV12-4	CASSFGRGVSSYEQYF	TGTGCCAGCAGTTTCGGGCGGGGCGTAAGCTCCTACGAGCAGTACTTC
TRBD1	-	TRBJ2-2	TRBV5-1	CASSLATGDTGELFF	TGCGCCAGCAGCTTGGCCACAGGGGACACCGGGGAGCTGTTTTTT
TRBD2	-	TRBJ2-5	TRBV4-1	CASSQDGGRARRETQYF	TGCGCCAGCAGCCAAGATGGCGGGAGGGCCCGGCGAGAGACCCAGTACTTC
TRBD2	few	TRBJ2-7	TRBV12-5	CASAEREGPYYEQYF	TGTGCTAGTGCGGAGCGGGAGGGCCCCTACTACGAGCAGTACTTC
-	many	TRBJ2-2	TRBV7-7	CASSLGPTGELFF	TGTGCCAGCAGCTTGGGGCCTACCGGGGAGCTGTTTTTT
-	-	TRBJ2-5	TRBV21-1	CASSSQTPSTVQETQYF	TGTGCCAGCAGCTCCCAGACTCCCTCGACAGTCCAAGAGACCCAGTACTTC
-	-	TRBJ2-6	TRBV24-1	CATSGISSGANVLTF	TGTGCCACCAGTGGCATAAGCTCTGGGGCCAACGTCCTGACTTTC
TRBD2	few	TRBJ2-3	TRBV4-2	CASSQSTSGAIDTQYF	TGTGCCAGCAGCCAGTCGACTAGCGGGGCTATAGATACGCAGTATTTT
TRBD2	-	TRBJ2-2	TRBV7-9	CASSLYLGLETGELFF	TGTGCCAGCAGCCTTTACTTGGGACTAGAGACCGGGGAGCTGTTTTTT
-	-	TRBJ1-3	TRBV7-2	CASSLVAKTRNTIYF	TGTGCCAGCAGCTTAGTCGCTAAGACTCGAAACACCATATATTTT
-	few	TRBJ1-1	TRBV6-5	CASSFSGVNTEAFF	TGTGCCAGCAGTTTCTCGGGCGTTAACACTGAAGCTTTCTTT
TRBD2	-	TRBJ2-5	TRBV20-1	CGARDGRAGETQYF	TGCGGTGCTAGAGATGGGAGGGCCGGAGAGACCCAGTACTTC
-	many	TRBJ2-2	TRBV29-1	CSVEEGRGTAGELFF	TGCAGCGTTGAAGAGGGCAGGGGTACGGCCGGGGAGCTGTTTTTT
-	many	TRBJ1-1	TRBV12-3/TRBV12-4	CASSSRDHTEAFF	TGTGCCAGCAGTTCCAGAGATCACACTGAAGCTTTCTTT
TRBD1	few	TRBJ1-1	TRBV24-1	CATSDSGTGATEAFF	TGTGCCACCAGTGACTCCGGGACAGGGGCCACTGAAGCTTTCTTT
-	few	TRBJ1-2	TRBV5-1	CASSTTDTGYGYTF	TGCGCCAGCAGCACTACGGACACGGGGTATGGCTACACCTTC
-	many	TRBJ2-3	TRBV20-1	CSARDPTGLTDTQYF	TGCAGTGCTAGAGATCCGACTGGACTCACAGATACGCAGTATTTT
-	-	TRBJ2-3	TRBV12-3/TRBV12-4	CASSSHTGTDTQYF	TGTGCCAGCAGTTCTCATACGGGCACAGATACGCAGTATTTT
-	few	TRBJ1-1	TRBV29-1	CSVERMGSWTEAFF	TGCAGCGTTGAACGAATGGGGTCGTGGACTGAAGCTTTCTTT
TRBD2	many	TRBJ2-1	TRBV12-3/TRBV12-4	CASSTPGTTTRNEQFF	TGTGCCAGCAGTACTCCCGGGACTACCACTCGCAATGAGCAGTTCTTC
-	few	TRBJ2-1	TRBV7-9	CASSEGQIYYNEQFF	TGTGCCAGCAGCGAGGGACAAATTTACTACAATGAGCAGTTCTTC
TRBD2	few	TRBJ2-2	TRBV6-1	CASSNSGVATGELFF	TGTGCCAGCAGTAACAGCGGGGTCGCAACCGGGGAGCTGTTTTTT
-	-	TRBJ2-1	TRBV7-2	CASSLAAFTSYNEQFF	TGTGCCAGCAGCTTAGCGGCGTTTACGTCCTACAATGAGCAGTTCTTC
TRBD1	-	TRBJ1-2	TRBV29-1	CSALGQIYGYTF	TGCAGCGCCTTGGGACAGATCTATGGCTACACCTTC
TRBD2	many	TRBJ2-7	TRBV5-5	CASSPRLAGAYEQYF	TGTGCCAGCAGCCCGCGACTAGCGGGAGCCTACGAGCAGTACTTC
TRBD2	-	TRBJ2-7	TRBV6-2/TRBV6-3	CASSSHLTSGSTYPFYEQYF	TGTGCCAGCAGTTCCCACCTGACTAGCGGGAGCACTTACCCCTTTTACGAGCAGTACTTC
-	many	TRBJ2-1	TRBV25-1	CASNLLGNEQFF	TGTGCCAGCAATCTCCTCGGGAATGAGCAGTTCTTC
TRBD2	-	TRBJ2-5	TRBV12-3/TRBV12-4	CASSFPTIAGDRETQYF	TGTGCCAGCAGTTTCCCGACAATAGCGGGAGACAGGGAGACCCAGTACTTC
-	many	TRBJ2-1	TRBV27	CASRYRTGYNEQFF	TGTGCCAGCAGGTACAGGACGGGCTACAATGAGCAGTTCTTC
TRBD2	few	TRBJ2-3	TRBV11-3	CASSFFRFQREMSDTQYF	TGTGCCAGCAGCTTCTTTCGCTTCCAGCGGGAGATGTCAGATACGCAGTATTTT
-	few	TRBJ2-1	TRBV28	CASRPRFSEKYNEQFF	TGTGCCAGCAGACCCCGCTTTAGCGAGAAATACAATGAGCAGTTCTTC
TRBD1	-	TRBJ1-2	TRBV12-3/TRBV12-4	CASGGQGAGGYTF	TGTGCCAGCGGTGGACAGGGGGCAGGGGGCTACACCTTC
-	-	TRBJ1-1	TRBV10-1	CASSESTSGRVAFF	TGCGCCAGCAGTGAGTCAACCTCGGGTCGGGTAGCTTTCTTT